This T cell receptor (beta chain) was recorded in a study of shared clonotypes between healthy human individuals. Study-wide findings and caveats: Between several donors, naive CD4 clonotypes were shared at a level of around 5.1%. Relative to their counterparts shared across all four donors, non-shared clonotypes exhibited diminished generation probabilities. Only a few donors were included, so the genetic and exposure-history diversity represented was limited. Generally, naive subsets came out with larger estimated richness than memory subsets.

Worth noting for this clone: As yet, its antigen is unknown.

CDR1 is SGHTA, CDR2 FQGTGA, per germline. The CDR3 runs 14 residues. The ends were cut back, 4 bases at V and 4 bases at J, with 12 bases in the middle. Terminally differentiated effector memory CD45RA+ cells were excluded from the naive CD8 cells, which were CD45RO-negative and positively selected for CCR7. The method was immunoSEQ multiplex PCR; TCRdb's version includes in-frame clones alone and lacks a portion of them. The sample contains around 1.9 million clones, 93% of which appear only once. This sequence joins TRBV7-3 and TRBJ2-3, with TRBD1 as a possible D gene (5 bases). The source material was naive CD8+ T cells from PBMCs. The sequence was collected from a man aged 18-30 years in good health. Some clones in this sample may be carry-over from other donors' samples. CDR3 in amino acids: CASSSLGAPDTQYF. Here the CDR3 DNA reads TGTGCCAGCAGCTCTCTAGGGGCGCCAGATACGCAGTATTTT.